The next 3 T cell receptor beta chains were all read from a single sample in a study of T cell repertoires in cytomegalovirus infection. Their cognate antigens are unknown. TCRdb reanalysed the reads using MiXCR and keeps one entry per CDR3 protein. The table records about 900,000 distinct CDR3 sequences, about a third of them present only once. The material was cultured CD8+ T cells from PBMCs, obtained from culture after CMV antigen stimulation. The receptors shown here come from a human donor in good health (CMV status not recorded). Some clones in this sample may be carry-over from other donors' samples.

This clonotype has a handful of counts. CDR3 protein: CASSGGTSGFLFSTGELFF. The CDR3 nucleotides are TGTGCCAGCAGTGGGGGGACTAGCGGGTTCCTATTCTCCACCGGGGAGCTGTTTTTT. V is TRBV6-7 and J is TRBJ2-2; 12 nucleotides agree with TRBD2. TRBV6-7 is classed as an ORF, of uncertain function. The ends lost 5 bases at V and 4 bases at J; junction bases unmatched: 14. CDR3 size: 19 residues.

This clonotype appeared a few times. This chain connects TRBV2 to TRBJ2-2; tentative D call: TRBD2 (6 bases). V lost 2 bases, J lost 0 bases, and 10 bases lay in between. The CDR3 extends over 16 amino acids. From germline, CDR1 is SNHLY and CDR2 FYNNEI. The CDR3 loop reads CASSELGRTNTGELFF. Written as DNA, the CDR3 is TGTGCCAGCAGTGAACTGGGGAGGACGAACACCGGGGAGCTGTTTTTT.

This clonotype was picked up one time. The chain recombines TRBV27 with TRBJ1-2, with unresolved D. Trimming cost V 5 bases and J 4 bases, with 17 bases left between them. Germline CDR1 reads MNHEY; CDR2 reads SMNVEV (reference sequence). The CDR3 covers 15 residues. The CDR3 DNA follows: TGTGCCAGCAGTGAAGGTCCCTGGGATTCCTATGGCTACACCTTC. As protein: CASSEGPWDSYGYTF.